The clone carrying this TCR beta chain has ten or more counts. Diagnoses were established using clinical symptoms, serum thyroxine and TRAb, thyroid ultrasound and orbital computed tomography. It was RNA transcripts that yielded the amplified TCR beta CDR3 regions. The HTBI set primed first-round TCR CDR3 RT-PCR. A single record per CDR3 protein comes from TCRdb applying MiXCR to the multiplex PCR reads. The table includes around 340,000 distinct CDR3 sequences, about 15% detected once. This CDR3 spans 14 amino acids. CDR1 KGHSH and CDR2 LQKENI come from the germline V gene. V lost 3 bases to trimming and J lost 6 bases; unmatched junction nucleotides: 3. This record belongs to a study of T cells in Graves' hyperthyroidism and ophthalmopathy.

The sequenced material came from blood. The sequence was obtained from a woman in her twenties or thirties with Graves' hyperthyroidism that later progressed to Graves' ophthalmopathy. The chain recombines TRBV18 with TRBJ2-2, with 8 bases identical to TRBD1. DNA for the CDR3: TGTGCCAGCTCACCGTCAGGGGGCTCCGGGGAGCTGTTTTTT. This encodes CASSPSGGSGELFF.